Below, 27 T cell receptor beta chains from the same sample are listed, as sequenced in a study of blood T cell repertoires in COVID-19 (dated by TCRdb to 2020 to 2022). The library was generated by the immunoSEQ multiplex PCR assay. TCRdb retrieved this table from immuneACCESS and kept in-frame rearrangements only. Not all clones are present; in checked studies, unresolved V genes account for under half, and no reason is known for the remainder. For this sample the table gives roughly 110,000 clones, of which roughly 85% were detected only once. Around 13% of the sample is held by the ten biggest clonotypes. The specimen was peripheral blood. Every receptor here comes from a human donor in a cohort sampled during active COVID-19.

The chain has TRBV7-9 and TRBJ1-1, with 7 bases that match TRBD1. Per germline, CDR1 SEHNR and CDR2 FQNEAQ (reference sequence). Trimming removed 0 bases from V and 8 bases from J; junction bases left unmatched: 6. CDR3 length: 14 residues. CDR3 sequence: CASSLAGGGEEAFF. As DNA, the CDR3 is TGTGCCAGCAGCTTAGCAGGGGGCGGGGAGGAAGCTTTCTTT. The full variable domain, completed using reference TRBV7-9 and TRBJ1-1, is DTGVSQNPRHKITKRGQNVTFRCDPISEHNRLYWYRQTLGQGPEFLTYFQNEAQLEKSRLLSDRFSAERPKGSFSTLEIQRTEQGDSAMYLCASSLAGGGEEAFFGQGTRLTVV.

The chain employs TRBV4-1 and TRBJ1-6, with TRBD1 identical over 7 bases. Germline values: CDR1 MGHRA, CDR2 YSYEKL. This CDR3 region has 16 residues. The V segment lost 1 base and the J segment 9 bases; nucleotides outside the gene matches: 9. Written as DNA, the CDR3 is TGCGCCAGCAGCCAAGTTCGGACAGGAATCGCTTCACCCCTCCACTTT. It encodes CASSQVRTGIASPLHF.

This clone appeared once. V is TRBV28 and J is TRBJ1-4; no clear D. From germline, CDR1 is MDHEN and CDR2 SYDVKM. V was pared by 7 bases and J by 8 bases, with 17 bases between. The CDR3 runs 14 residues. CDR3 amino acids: CASNSGGLGEKLFF. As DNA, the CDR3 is TGTGCCAGCAACTCAGGAGGGCTGGGGGAAAAACTGTTTTTT.

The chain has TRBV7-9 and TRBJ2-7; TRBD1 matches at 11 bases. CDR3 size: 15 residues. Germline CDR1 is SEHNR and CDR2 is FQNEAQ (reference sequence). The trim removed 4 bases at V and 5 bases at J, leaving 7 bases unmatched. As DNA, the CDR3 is TGTGCCAGCAGCTCAGAAAGGGACAGGGGGAACGAGCAGTACTTC. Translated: CASSSERDRGNEQYF.

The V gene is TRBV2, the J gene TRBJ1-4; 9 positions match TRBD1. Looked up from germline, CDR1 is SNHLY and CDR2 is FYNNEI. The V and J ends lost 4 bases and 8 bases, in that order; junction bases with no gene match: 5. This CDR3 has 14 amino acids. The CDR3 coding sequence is TGTGCCAGCAGTGCGGGACAGGGTTACGAAAAACTGTTTTTT. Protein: CASSAGQGYEKLFF. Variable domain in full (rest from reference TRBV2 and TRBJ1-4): EPEVTQTPSHQVTQMGQEVILRCVPISNHLYFYWYRQILGQKVEFLVSFYNNEISEKSEIFDDQFSVERPDGSNFTLKIRSTKLEDSAMYFCASSAGQGYEKLFFGSGTQLSVL.

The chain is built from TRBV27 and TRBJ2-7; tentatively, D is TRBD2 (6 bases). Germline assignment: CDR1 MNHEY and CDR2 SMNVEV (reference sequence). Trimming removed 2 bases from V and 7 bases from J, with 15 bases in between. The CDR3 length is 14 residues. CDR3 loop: CASSLIGGTKEQYF. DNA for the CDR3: TGTGCCAGCAGTTTAATCGGGGGTACGAAAGAGCAGTACTTC.

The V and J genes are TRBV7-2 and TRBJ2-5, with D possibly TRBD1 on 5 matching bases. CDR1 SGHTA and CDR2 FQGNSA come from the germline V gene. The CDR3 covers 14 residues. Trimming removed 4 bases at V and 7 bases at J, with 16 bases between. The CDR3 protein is CASSSDWGSSTQYF. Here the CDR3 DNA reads TGTGCCAGCAGCTCCGACTGGGGCTCCTCGACCCAGTACTTC.

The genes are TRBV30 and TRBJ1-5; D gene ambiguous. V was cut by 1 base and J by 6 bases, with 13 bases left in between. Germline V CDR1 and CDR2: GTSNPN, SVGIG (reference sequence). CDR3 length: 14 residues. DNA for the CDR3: TGTGCCTGGAGTGCTCTGCCCGCAGGTCAGCCCCAGCATTTT. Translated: CAWSALPAGQPQHF.

The CDR3 is CASSPGGPGRTQYF. The CDR3, as DNA: TGTGCCAGCAGCCCCGGGGGACCGGGCAGGACCCAGTACTTC. The chain joins TRBV9 to TRBJ2-5; a possible D gene is TRBD2 (6 bases). CDR3 length equals 14 residues. The V gene's germline CDR1 is SGDLS and CDR2 YYNGEE. V was shortened by 4 bases and J by 7 bases, with 17 bases between the two germline ends.

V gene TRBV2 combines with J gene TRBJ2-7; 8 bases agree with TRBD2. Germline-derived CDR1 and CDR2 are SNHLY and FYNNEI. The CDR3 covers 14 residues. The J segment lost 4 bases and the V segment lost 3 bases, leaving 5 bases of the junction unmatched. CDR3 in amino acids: CASSEGRGAYEQYF. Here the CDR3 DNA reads TGTGCCAGCAGTGAGGGGCGGGGGGCTTACGAGCAGTACTTC.

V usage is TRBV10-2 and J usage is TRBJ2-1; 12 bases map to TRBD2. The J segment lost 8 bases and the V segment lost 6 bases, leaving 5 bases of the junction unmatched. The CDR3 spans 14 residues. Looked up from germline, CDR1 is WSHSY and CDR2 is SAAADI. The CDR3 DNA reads TGCGCCAGCAGCGCTAGCGGGGGGGCCTATGAGCAGTTCTTC. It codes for CASSASGGAYEQFF.

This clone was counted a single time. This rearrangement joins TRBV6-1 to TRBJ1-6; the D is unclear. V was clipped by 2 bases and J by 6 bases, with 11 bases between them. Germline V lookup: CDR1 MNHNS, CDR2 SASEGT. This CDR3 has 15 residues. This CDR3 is CASSEFDIPNSPLHF. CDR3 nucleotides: TGTGCCAGCAGTGAATTCGACATCCCTAATTCACCCCTCCACTTT.

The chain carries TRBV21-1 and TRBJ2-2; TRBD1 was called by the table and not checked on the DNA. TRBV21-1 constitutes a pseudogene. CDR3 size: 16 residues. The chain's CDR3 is CASRQTGAPNTGELFF. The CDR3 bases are TGTGCCAGCAGGCAGACAGGGGCCCCGAACACCGGGGAGCTGTTTTTT.

The CDR3 spells CASGGQGAYTGELFF. CDR3 DNA: TGTGCCAGCGGAGGGCAGGGGGCGTACACCGGGGAGCTGTTTTTT. V gene TRBV7-6 combines with J gene TRBJ2-2; 8 nucleotides line up with TRBD1. With 8 bases clipped from V and 3 bases from J, the junction kept 8 bases outside the gene matches. Looked up from germline, CDR1 is SGHVS and CDR2 is FNYEAQ. The CDR3 extends over 15 amino acids.

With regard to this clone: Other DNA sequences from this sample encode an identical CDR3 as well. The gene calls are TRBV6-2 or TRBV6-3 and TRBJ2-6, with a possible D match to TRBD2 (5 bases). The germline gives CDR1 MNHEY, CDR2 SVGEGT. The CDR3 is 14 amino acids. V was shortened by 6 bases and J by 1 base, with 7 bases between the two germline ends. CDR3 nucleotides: TGTGCCAGCAGCAGGACTTCTGGGGCCAACGTCCTGACTTTC. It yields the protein CASSRTSGANVLTF.

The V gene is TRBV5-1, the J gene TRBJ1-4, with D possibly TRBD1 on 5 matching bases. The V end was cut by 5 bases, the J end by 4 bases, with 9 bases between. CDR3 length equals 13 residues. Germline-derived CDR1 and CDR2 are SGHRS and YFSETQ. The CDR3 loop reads CASRETVNEKLFF. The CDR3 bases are TGCGCCAGCAGGGAGACAGTTAATGAAAAACTGTTTTTT.

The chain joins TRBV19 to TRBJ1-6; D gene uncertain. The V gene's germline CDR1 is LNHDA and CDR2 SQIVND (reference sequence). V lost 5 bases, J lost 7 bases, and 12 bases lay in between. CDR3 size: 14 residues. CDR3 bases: TGTGCCAGTAGTCAGGCCACCCAGAATTCACCCCTCCACTTT. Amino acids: CASSQATQNSPLHF.

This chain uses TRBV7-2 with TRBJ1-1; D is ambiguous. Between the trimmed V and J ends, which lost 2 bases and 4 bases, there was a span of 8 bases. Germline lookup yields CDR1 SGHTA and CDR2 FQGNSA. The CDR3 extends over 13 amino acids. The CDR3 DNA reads TGTGCCAGCAGCTTAACCGAGAGCACTGAAGCTTTCTTT. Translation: CASSLTESTEAFF.

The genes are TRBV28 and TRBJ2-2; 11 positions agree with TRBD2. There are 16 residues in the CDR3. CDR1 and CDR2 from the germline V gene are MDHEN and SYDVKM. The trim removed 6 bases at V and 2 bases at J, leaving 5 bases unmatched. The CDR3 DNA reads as TGTGCCAGCAGCCGTAGCGGGGGGGCAAACACCGGGGAGCTGTTTTTT. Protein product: CASSRSGGANTGELFF.

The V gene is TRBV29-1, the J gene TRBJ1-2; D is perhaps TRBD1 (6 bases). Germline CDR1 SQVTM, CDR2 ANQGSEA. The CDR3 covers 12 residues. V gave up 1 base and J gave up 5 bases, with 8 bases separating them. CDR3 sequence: CSVEVQGYGYTF. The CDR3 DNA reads TGCAGCGTTGAAGTCCAGGGGTATGGCTACACCTTC. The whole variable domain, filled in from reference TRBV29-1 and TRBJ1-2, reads SAVISQKPSRDICQRGTSLTIQCQVDSQVTMMFWYRQQPGQSLTLIATANQGSEATYESGFVIDKFPISRPNLTFSTLTVSNMSPEDSSIYLCSVEVQGYGYTFGSGTRLTVV.

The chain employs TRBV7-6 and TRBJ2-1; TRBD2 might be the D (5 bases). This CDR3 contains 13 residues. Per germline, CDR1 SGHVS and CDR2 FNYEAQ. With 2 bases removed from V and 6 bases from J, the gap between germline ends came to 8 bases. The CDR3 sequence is CASSLSGSNEQFF. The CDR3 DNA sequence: TGTGCCAGCAGCTTATCGGGAAGCAATGAGCAGTTCTTC.

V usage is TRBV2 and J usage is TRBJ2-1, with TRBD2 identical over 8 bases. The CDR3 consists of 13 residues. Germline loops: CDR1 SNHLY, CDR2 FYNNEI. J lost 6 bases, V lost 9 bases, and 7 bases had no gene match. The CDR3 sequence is CARDRGGLNEQFF. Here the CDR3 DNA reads TGTGCCAGAGACCGGGGGGGCCTCAATGAGCAGTTCTTC.

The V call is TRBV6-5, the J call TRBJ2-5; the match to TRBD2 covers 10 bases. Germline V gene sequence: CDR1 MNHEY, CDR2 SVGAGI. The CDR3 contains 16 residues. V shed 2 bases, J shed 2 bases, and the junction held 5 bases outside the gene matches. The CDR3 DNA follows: TGTGCCAGCAGTTACGGGCTAGCGGGGGTACAAGAGACCCAGTACTTC. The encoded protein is CASSYGLAGVQETQYF.

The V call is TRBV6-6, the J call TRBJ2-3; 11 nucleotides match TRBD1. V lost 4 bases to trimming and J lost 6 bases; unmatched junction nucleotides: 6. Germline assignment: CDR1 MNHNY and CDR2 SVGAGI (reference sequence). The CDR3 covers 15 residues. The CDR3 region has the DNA TGTGCCAGCAGTTCTAGGACAGGGGGCAGGGATACGCAGTATTTT. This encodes CASSSRTGGRDTQYF.

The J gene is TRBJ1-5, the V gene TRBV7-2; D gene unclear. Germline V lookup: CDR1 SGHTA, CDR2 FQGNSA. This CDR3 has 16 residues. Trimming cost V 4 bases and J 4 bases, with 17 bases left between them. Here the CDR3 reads CASSSEGGDENQPQHF. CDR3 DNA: TGTGCCAGCAGCTCCGAGGGTGGGGATGAGAATCAGCCCCAGCATTTT. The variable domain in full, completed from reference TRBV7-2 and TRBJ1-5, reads GAGVSQSPSNKVTEKGKDVELRCDPISGHTALYWYRQSLGQGLEFLIYFQGNSAPDKSGLPSDRFSAERTGGSVSTLTIQRTQQEDSAVYLCASSSEGGDENQPQHFGDGTRLSIL.

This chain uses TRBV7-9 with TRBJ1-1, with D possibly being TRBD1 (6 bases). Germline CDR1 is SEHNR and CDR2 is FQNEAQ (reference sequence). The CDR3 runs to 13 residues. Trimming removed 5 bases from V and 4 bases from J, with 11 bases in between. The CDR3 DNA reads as TGTGCCAGCAGCCCCACAGGGCCCACTGAAGCTTTCTTT. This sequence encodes CASSPTGPTEAFF.

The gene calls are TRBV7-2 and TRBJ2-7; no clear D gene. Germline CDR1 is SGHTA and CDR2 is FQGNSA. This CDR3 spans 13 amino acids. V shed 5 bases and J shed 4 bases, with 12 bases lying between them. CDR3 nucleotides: TGTGCCAGCAGCGCCTACGCCGGTTACGAGCAGTACTTC. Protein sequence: CASSAYAGYEQYF.